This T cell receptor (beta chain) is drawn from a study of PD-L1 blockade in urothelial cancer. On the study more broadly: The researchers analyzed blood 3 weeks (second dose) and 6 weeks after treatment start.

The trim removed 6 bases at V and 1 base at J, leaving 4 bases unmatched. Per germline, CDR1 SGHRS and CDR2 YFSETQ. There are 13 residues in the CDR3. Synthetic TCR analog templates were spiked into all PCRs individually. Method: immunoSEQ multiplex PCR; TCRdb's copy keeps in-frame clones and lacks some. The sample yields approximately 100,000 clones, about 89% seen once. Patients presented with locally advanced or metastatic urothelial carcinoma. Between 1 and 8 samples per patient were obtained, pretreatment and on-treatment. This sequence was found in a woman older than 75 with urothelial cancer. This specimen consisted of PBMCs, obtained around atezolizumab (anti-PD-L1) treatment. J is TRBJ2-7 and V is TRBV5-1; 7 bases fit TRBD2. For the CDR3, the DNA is TGCGCCAGCAACAGCGGGGCTTCCTACGAGCAGTACTTC. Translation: CASNSGASYEQYF. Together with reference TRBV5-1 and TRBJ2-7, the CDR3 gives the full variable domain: KAGVTQTPRYLIKTRGQQVTLSCSPISGHRSVSWYQQTPGQGLQFLFEYFSETQRNKGNFPGRFSGRQFSNSRSEMNVSTLELGDSALYLCASNSGASYEQYFGPGTRLTVT.